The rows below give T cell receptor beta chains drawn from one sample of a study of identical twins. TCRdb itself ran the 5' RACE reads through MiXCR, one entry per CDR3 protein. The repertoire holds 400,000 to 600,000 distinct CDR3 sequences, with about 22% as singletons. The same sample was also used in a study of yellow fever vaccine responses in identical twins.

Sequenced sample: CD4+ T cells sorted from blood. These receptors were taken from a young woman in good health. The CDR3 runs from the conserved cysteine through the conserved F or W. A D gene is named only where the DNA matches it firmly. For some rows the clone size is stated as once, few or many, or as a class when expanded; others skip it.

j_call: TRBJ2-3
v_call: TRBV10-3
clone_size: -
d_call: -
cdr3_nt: TGTGCCCCTCACGGGAGACTCGGAGATACGCAGTATTTT
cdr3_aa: CAPHGRLGDTQYF

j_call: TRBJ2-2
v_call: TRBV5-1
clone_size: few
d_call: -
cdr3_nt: TGCGCCAGCAGCTTGGAATTCAGGGTCCCCACCGGGGAGCTGTTTTTT
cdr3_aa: CASSLEFRVPTGELFF

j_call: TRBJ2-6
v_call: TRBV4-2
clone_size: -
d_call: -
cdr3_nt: TGTGCCAGCAGCCAAGAGCCAACTTCGAGCTCTGGGGCCAACGTCCTGACTTTC
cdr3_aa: CASSQEPTSSSGANVLTF

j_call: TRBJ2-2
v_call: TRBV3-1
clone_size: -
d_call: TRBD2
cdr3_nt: TGTGCCAGCAGCCAGAGCGGGAAGAACACCGGGGAGCTGTTTTTT
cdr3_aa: CASSQSGKNTGELFF

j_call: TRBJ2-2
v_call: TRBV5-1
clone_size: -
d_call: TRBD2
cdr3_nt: TGCGCCAGCAGCTTGGCTGGCGGGAGGGCGAACACCGGGGAGCTGTTTTTT
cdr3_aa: CASSLAGGRANTGELFF

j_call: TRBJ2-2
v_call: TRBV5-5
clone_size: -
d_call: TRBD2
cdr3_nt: TGTGCCAGCAGCTTAGGACTAGCGGGAGGCTCGAACACCGGGGAGCTGTTTTTT
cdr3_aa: CASSLGLAGGSNTGELFF

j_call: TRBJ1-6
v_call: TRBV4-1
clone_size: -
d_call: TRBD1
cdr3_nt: TGCGCCAGCAGCCAAGGAGTTGGACAGGGGGCGATTGGCCCCTATAATTCACCCCTCCACTTT
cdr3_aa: CASSQGVGQGAIGPYNSPLHF

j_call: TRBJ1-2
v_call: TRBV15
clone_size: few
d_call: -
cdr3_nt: TGTGCCACCAGCAGAGATTACCTCGGCTTGGATTCCTATGGCTACACCTTC
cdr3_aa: CATSRDYLGLDSYGYTF

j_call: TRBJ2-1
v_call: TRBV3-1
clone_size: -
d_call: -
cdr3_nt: TGTGCCAGCAGCCAATGGGGATTTGATCTGTTCTTC
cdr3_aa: CASSQWGFDLFF

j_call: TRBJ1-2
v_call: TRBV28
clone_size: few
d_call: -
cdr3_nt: TGTGCCAGCAGTCTACAGGTCAACTATGGCTACACCTTC
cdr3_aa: CASSLQVNYGYTF

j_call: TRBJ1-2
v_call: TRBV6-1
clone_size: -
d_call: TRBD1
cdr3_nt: TGTGCCAGCACCAGGACAGGGCAGGGGATCCACACCTTC
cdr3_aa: CASTRTGQGIHTF

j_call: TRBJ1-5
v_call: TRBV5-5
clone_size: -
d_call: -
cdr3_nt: TGTGCCAGCAGCCCCGAAGGGTTTTACGATCAGCCCCAGCATTTT
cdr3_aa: CASSPEGFYDQPQHF

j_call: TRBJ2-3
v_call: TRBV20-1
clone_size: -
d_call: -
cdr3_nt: TGCAGTGCCGACCTGGCGGGAAAGCAGCAGTATTTT
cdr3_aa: CSADLAGKQQYF

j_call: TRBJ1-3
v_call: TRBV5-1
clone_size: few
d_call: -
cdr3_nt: TGCGCCAGCAGCTCAACAGGGTCGGGTGGAAACACCATATATTTT
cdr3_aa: CASSSTGSGGNTIYF

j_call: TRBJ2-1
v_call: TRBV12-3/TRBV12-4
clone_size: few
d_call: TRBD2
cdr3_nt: TGTGCCAGCAGTTTAGGGCCTCTGACTAGCGGGAAGAATGAGCAGTTCTTC
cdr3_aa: CASSLGPLTSGKNEQFF

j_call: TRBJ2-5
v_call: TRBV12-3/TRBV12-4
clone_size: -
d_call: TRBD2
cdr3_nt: TGTGCCAGCAGTTTGAGTGGATTGGGAGGGCTGAAGACCCAGTACTTC
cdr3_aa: CASSLSGLGGLKTQYF

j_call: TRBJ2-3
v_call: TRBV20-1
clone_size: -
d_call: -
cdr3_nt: TGCAGTGCTAGCCCCACACAGGCCGCTAGCACAGATACGCAGTATTTT
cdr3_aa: CSASPTQAASTDTQYF

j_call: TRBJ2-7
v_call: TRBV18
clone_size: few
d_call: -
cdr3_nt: TGTGCCAGCTCACCAGCCTTGACAGACTACGAGCAGTACTTC
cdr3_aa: CASSPALTDYEQYF

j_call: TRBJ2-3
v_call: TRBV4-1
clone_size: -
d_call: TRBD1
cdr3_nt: TGCGCCAGCAGCCAAGAAACCACAGGGGGCACAGATACGCAGTATTTT
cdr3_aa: CASSQETTGGTDTQYF

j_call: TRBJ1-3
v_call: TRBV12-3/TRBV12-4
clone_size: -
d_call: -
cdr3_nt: TGTGCCAGCAGGTCCGGAAACACCATATATTTT
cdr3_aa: CASRSGNTIYF

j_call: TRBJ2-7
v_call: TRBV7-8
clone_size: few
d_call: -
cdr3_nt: TGTGCCAGCAGCTTAGAAGGGGCAGGACCTTACGAGCAGTACTTC
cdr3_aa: CASSLEGAGPYEQYF

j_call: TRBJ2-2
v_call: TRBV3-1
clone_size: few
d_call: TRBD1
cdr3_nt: TGTGCCAGCAGATCGGACAGGATCTCCGGGGAGCTGTTTTTT
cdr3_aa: CASRSDRISGELFF

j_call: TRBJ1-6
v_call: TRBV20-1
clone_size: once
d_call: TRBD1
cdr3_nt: TGCAGTGCGTTTTCCAGGGGGAATTCACCCCTCCACTTT
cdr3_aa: CSAFSRGNSPLHF

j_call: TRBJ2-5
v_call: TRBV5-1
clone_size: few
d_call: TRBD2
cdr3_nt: TGCGCCAGCAGCCCGGTGGGGACTAGCGGGGGAAGGGCGACCCAGTACTTC
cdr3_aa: CASSPVGTSGGRATQYF

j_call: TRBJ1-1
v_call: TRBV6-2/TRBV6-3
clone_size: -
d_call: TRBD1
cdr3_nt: TGTGCCAGCAGTTTCCGGACAGGGGGCATGAACACTGAAGCTTTCTTT
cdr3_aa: CASSFRTGGMNTEAFF

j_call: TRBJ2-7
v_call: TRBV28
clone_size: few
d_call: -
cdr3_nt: TGTGCCAGCAGTTTATCCCAAGGCGAGCAGTACTTC
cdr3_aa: CASSLSQGEQYF

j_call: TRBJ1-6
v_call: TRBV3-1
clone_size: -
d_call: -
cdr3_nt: TGTGCCAGCAGCCTATCAGGCCATACCCTCCACTTT
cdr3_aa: CASSLSGHTLHF

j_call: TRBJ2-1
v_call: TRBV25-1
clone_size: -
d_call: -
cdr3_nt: TGTGCCAGCTCCTACAAGGGGCGTCTATACAATGAGCAGTTCTTC
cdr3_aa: CASSYKGRLYNEQFF

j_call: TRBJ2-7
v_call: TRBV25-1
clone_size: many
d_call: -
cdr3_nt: TGTGCCAGCACTGGCGGGAACTCCTACGAGCAGTACTTC
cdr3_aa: CASTGGNSYEQYF

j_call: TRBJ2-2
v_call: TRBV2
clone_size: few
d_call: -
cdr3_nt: TGTGCCAGCAGCGAGCTGGGGCCAAACACCGGGGAGCTGTTTTTT
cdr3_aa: CASSELGPNTGELFF

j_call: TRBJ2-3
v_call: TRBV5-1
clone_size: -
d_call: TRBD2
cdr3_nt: TGCGCCAGCAGCTTTGGCGGGAGTGGCACAGATACGCAGTATTTT
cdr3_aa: CASSFGGSGTDTQYF

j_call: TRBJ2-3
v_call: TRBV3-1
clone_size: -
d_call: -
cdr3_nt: TGTGCCAGCAGTCAGATCCAAGGCGGTGGCACAGATACGCAGTATTTT
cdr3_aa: CASSQIQGGGTDTQYF

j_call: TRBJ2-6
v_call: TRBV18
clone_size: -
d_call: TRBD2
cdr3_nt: TGTGCCAGCTCCCAGGGAGGGCCCGCATCTGGGGCCAACGTCCTGACTTTC
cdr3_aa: CASSQGGPASGANVLTF

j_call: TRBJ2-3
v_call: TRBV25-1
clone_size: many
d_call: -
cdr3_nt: TGTGCCAGCAGTGAATATCCGGGACGGGGCTTTAGCACAGATACGCAGTATTTT
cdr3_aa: CASSEYPGRGFSTDTQYF

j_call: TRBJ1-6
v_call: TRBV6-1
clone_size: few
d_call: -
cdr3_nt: TGTGCCAGCAGTGAAGGCCCTGGTGACAGTTCACCCCTCCACTTT
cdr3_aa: CASSEGPGDSSPLHF

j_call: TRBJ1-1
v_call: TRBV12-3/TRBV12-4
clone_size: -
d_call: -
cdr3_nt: TGTGCCAGCAGCCCACTCTTGGAGGACACTGAAGCTTTCTTT
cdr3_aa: CASSPLLEDTEAFF

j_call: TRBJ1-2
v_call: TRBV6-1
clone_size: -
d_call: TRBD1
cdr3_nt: TGTGCCAGCAGTGGTCCATTGGGGACAGGGGCCATATTGAACTATGGCTACACCTTC
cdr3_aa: CASSGPLGTGAILNYGYTF

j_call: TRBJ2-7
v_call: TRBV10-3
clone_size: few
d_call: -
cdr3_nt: TGTGCCATCAGTCCTGACCCCTCTGCACCGTACTTC
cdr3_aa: CAISPDPSAPYF

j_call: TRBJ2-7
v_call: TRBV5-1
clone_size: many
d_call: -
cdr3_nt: TGCGCCAGCAGCGCGACCGGGAATTCCTACGAGCAGTACTTC
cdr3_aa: CASSATGNSYEQYF

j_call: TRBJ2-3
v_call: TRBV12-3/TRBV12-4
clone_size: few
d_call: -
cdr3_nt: TGTGCCAGCAGTTCTGGACGGACTCAAGATACGCAGTATTTT
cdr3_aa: CASSSGRTQDTQYF

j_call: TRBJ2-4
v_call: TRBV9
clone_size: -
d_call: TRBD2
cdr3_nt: TGTGCCAGCAGCGTAGAGGCGGGGGGGACCAAAAACATTCAGTACTTC
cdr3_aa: CASSVEAGGTKNIQYF

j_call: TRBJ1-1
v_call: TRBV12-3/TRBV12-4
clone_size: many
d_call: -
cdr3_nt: TGTGCCAGCAGCAGGGGTCTGAACACTGAAGCTTTCTTT
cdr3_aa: CASSRGLNTEAFF

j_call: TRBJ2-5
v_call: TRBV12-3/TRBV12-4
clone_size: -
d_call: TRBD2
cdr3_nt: TGTGCCAGCAGTCCCCAGGCAGCGGGGTGGGAGACCCAGTACTTC
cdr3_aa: CASSPQAAGWETQYF

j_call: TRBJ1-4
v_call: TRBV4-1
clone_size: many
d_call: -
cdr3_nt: TGCGCCAGCAGCCAATCCCAATCAACTAATGAAAAACTGTTTTTT
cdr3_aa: CASSQSQSTNEKLFF

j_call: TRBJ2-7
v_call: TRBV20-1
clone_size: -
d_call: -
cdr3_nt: TGCAGTGCTAGAGATCTCGAAGGGTACTACGAGCAGTACTTC
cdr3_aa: CSARDLEGYYEQYF

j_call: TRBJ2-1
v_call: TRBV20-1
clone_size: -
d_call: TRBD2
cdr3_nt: TGCAGTGCTAGGGGAGGGAACAATGAGCAGTTCTTC
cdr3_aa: CSARGGNNEQFF

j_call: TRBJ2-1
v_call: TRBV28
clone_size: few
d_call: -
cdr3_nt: TGTGCCAGCAAAGATTCGATTAACTACAATGAGCAGTTCTTC
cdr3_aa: CASKDSINYNEQFF

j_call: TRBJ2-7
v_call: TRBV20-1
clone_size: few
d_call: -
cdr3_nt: TGCAGTGCTAGTACGGGGAGCTCCTACGAGCAGTACTTC
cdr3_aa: CSASTGSSYEQYF

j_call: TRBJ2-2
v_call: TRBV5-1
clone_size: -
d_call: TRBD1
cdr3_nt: TGCGCCAGCAGCCAGGGGGCCCCGAACACCGGGGAGCTGTTTTTT
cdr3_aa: CASSQGAPNTGELFF